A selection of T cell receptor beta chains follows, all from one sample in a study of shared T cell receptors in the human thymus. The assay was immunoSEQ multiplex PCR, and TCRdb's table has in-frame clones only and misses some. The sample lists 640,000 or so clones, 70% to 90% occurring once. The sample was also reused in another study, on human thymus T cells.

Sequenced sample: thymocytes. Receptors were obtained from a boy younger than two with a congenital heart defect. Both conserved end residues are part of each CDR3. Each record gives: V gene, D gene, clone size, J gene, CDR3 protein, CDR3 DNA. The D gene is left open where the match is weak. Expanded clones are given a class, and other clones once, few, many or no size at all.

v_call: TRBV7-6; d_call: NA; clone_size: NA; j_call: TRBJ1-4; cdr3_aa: CASSPRGGGNEKLFF; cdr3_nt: TGTGCCAGCAGCCCCCGGGGCGGGGGGAATGAAAAACTGTTTTTT
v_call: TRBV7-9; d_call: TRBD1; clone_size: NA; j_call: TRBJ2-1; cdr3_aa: CASSQVGDRDYNEQFF; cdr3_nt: TGTGCCAGCAGCCAGGTGGGGGACAGGGACTACAATGAGCAGTTCTTC
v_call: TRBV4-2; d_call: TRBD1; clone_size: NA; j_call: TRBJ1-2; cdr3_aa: CASSHGTEGLEYGYTF; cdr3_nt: TGTGCCAGCAGCCACGGGACAGAAGGCTTGGAATATGGCTACACCTTC
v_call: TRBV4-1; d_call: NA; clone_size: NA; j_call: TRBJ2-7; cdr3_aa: CASSHWTEDYEQYF; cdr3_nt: TGCGCCAGCAGCCATTGGACAGAAGACTACGAGCAGTACTTC
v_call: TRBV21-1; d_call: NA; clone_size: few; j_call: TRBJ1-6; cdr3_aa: CASSTRQEPALHF; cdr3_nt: TGTGCCAGCAGCACTCGACAGGAGCCAGCCCTCCACTTT
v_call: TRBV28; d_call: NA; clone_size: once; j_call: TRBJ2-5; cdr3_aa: CASSLPKRWETQYF; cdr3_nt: TGTGCCAGCAGTTTACCCAAGCGGTGGGAGACCCAGTACTTC
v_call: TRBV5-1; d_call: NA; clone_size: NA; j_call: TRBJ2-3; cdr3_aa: CASSLGGAADTQYF; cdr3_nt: TGCGCCAGCAGCTTGGGCGGGGCAGCAGATACGCAGTATTTT
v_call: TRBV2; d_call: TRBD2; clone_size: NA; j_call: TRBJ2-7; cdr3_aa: CASSETMPGRRRTSWYEQYF; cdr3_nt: TGTGCCAGCAGCGAAACCATGCCGGGACGGAGGAGGACTAGCTGGTACGAGCAGTACTTC
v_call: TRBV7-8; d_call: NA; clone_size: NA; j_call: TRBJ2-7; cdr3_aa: CASSPWDTLRFYEQYF; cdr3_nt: TGTGCCAGCAGCCCGTGGGACACCCTCCGTTTCTACGAGCAGTACTTC
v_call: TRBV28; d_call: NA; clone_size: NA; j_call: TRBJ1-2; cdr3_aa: CASSFDIPNYGYTF; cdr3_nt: TGTGCCAGCAGTTTCGACATCCCTAACTATGGCTACACCTTC
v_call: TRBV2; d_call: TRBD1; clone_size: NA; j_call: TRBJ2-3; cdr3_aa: CASSDRDRVDTQYF; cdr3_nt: TGTGCCAGCAGTGACCGGGACAGGGTAGATACGCAGTATTTT
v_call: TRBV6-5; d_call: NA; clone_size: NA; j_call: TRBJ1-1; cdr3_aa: CASTRTRTPNTEAFF; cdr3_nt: TGTGCCAGCACCCGGACGCGGACACCGAACACTGAAGCTTTCTTT
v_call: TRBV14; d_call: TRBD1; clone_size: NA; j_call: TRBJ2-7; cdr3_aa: CASSQDGDSGYEQYF; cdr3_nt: TGTGCCAGCAGCCAAGATGGGGACAGTGGCTACGAGCAGTACTTC
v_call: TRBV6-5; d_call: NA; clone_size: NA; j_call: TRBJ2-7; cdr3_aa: CASSGTGHEQYF; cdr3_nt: TGTGCCAGCAGTGGCACAGGGCACGAGCAGTACTTC
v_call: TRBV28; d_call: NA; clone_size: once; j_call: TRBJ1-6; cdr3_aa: CASGKDSSESAPNSPLHF; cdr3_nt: TGTGCCAGCGGAAAGGACAGCTCAGAGTCTGCCCCCAATTCACCCCTCCACTTT
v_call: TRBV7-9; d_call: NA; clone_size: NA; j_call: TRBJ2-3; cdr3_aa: CASSLGQGWAHTQYF; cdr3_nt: TGTGCCAGCAGCTTAGGGCAGGGGTGGGCTCATACGCAGTATTTT
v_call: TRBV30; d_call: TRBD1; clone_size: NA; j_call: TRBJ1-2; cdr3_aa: CAWGQGGYTF; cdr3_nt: TGTGCCTGGGGACAGGGTGGCTACACCTTC
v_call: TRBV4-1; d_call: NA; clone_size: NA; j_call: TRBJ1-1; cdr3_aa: CASSQVEKTGPQAFF; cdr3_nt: TGCGCCAGCAGCCAAGTAGAAAAAACAGGGCCTCAAGCTTTCTTT
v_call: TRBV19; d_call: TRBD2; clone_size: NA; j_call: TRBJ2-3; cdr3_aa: CASSPPKPGLAGVADTQYF; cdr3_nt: TGTGCCAGCTCACCCCCTAAACCGGGACTAGCGGGAGTGGCGGATACGCAGTATTTT
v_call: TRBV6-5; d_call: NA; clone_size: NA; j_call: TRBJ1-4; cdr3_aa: CASSSREANEKLFF; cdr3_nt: TGTGCCAGCAGTTCCAGGGAGGCTAATGAAAAACTGTTTTTT
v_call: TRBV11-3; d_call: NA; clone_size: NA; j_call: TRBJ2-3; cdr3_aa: CASSNGTHLADTQYF; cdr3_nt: TGTGCCAGCAGCAACGGGACTCATTTGGCTGATACGCAGTATTTT
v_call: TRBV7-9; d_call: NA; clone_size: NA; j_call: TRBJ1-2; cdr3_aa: CASSLGGGPRSNYGYTF; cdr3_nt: TGTGCCAGCAGCTTAGGTGGGGGCCCGAGATCTAACTATGGCTACACCTTC
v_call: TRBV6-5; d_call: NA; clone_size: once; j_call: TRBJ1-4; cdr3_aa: CASSSTWGRHEKLFF; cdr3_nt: TGTGCCAGCAGTTCCACCTGGGGCAGACATGAAAAACTGTTTTTT
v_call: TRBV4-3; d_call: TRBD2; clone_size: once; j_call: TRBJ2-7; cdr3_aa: CASSQDRGRGVSGEQYF; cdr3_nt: TGCGCCAGCAGCCAAGATAGAGGGCGGGGGGTATCGGGCGAGCAGTACTTC
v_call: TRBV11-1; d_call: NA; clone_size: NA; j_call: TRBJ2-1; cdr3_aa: CASSLFSDLSYNEQFF; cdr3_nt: TGTGCCAGCAGCTTATTTAGCGACCTGAGCTACAATGAGCAGTTCTTC
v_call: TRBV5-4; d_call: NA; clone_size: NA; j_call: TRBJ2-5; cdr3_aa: CASSFAGTQETQYF; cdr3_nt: TGTGCCAGCAGCTTCGCGGGGACTCAAGAGACCCAGTACTTC
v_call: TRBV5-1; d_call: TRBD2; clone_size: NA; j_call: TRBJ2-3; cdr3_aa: CASSSRAAGEVVTDTQYF; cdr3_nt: TGCGCCAGCAGCTCGAGGGCAGCGGGAGAAGTAGTCACAGATACGCAGTATTTT
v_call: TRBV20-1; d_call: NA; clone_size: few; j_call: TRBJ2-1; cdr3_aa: CSARRDEQFF; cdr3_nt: TGCAGTGCTAGGAGGGATGAGCAGTTCTTC
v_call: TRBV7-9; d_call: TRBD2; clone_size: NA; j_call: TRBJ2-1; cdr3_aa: CASSCCERGCNEQFF; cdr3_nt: TGTGCCAGCAGCTGCTGCGAGCGGGGGTGTAATGAGCAGTTCTTC
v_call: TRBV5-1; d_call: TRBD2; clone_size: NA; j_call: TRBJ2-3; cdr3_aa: CASSRASGITTDTQYF; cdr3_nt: TGCGCCAGCAGCAGGGCTAGCGGGATCACCACAGATACGCAGTATTTT
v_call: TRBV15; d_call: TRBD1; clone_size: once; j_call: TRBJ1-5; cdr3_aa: CATSRALNGTGNRSNQPQHF; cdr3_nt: TGTGCCACCAGCAGAGCCCTGAATGGGACAGGGAATAGGAGCAATCAGCCCCAGCATTTT
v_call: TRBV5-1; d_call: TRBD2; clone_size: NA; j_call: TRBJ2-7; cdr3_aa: CASSSGVQLAGGPYEQYF; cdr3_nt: TGCGCCAGCAGCTCTGGAGTGCAGTTAGCGGGAGGGCCCTACGAGCAGTACTTC
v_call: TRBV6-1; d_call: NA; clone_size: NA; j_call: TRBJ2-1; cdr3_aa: CASSPTDNFYNEQFF; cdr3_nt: TGTGCCAGCAGTCCGACAGATAACTTCTACAATGAGCAGTTCTTC
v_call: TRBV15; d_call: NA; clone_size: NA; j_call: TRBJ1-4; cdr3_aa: CATSRDATTDKADNEKLFF; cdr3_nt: TGTGCCACCAGCAGAGATGCGACGACAGATAAGGCGGATAATGAAAAACTGTTTTTT
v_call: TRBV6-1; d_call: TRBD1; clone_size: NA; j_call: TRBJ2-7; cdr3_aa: CASSEAFHRGYEQYF; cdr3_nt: TGTGCCAGCAGTGAAGCGTTCCACAGGGGGTACGAGCAGTACTTC
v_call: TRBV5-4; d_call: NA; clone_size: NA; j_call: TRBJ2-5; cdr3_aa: CASSLSYQETQYF; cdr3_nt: TGTGCCAGCAGCTTATCTTACCAAGAGACCCAGTACTTC
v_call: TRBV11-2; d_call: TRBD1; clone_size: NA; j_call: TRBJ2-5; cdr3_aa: CASSRGQQETQYF; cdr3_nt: TGTGCCAGCAGCCGGGGACAGCAAGAGACCCAGTACTTC
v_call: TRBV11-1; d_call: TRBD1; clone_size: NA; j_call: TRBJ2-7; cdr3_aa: CASSVQRQGNSYEQYF; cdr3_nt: TGTGCCAGCAGCGTACAAAGACAGGGGAACTCCTACGAGCAGTACTTC
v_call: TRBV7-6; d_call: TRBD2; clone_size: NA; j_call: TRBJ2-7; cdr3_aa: CASSLDKREGYEQYF; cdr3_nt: TGTGCCAGCAGCTTGGATAAGCGGGAGGGCTACGAGCAGTACTTC
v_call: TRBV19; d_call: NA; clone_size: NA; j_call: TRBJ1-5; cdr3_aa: CASSMGGQPQHF; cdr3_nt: TGTGCCAGTAGTATGGGGGGGCAGCCCCAGCATTTT
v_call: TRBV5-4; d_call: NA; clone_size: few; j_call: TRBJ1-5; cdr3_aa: CASSGGSNQPQHF; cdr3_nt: TGTGCCAGCAGCGGAGGTAGCAATCAGCCCCAGCATTTT
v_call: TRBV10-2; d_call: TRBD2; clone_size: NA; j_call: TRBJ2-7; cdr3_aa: CASSESRGGQGSYEQYF; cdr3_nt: TGCGCCAGCAGTGAGTCGCGGGGGGGCCAAGGCTCCTACGAGCAGTACTTC
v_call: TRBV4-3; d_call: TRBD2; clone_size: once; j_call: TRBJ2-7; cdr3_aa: CASSQVPLAGSYEQYF; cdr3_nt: TGCGCCAGCAGCCAAGTGCCACTAGCGGGGTCCTACGAGCAGTACTTC
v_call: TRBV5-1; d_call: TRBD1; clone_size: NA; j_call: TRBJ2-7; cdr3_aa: CASSFGDRETYEQYF; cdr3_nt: TGCGCCAGCAGCTTTGGGGACAGGGAGACTTACGAGCAGTACTTC
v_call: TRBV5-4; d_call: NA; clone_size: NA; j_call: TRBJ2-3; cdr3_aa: CASSLAFSGSTDTQYF; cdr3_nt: TGTGCCAGCAGCTTGGCCTTCAGCGGGAGCACAGATACGCAGTATTTT
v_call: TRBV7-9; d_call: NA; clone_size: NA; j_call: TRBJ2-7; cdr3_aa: CASSLGGLEQYF; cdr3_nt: TGTGCCAGCAGCTTGGGGGGGCTCGAGCAGTACTTC